This T cell receptor (beta chain) was recovered during a study of cytomegalovirus exposure and HLA in healthy donors. The CDR3 contains 14 residues. CDR1 and CDR2 (germline): LNHNV, YYDKDF (reference sequence). V lost 5 bases, J lost 5 bases, and 7 bases stayed unmatched. At the time of sampling, donors were nominally healthy, though unrecorded immune exposures were likely. The PCR had 60 Vbeta and 13 Jbeta primers. Data came from immunoSEQ multiplex PCR; TCRdb stores just in-frame clones and leaves some out. Here the sample spans approximately 140,000 clones, about three quarters being singletons. Sequenced: PBMCs. This TCR came from a woman aged 55 to 70 in good health and CMV-seropositive. J is TRBJ2-7 and V is TRBV15; TRBD1 agrees at 9 bases. CDR3 in amino acids: CATSDIQGANEQYF. The CDR3 coding sequence is TGTGCCACCAGCGACATACAGGGGGCTAACGAGCAGTACTTC.